One sample yielded the 27 T cell receptor beta chains listed below, sequenced in a study of blood T cell repertoires in COVID-19. Using immunoSEQ multiplex PCR, the repertoire was profiled, and TCRdb retains in-frame clones only, with some absent. Of approximately 150,000 clones listed, around 84% are singletons. Sequences were obtained from peripheral blood. These TCRs come from a man aged 60 to 69 with active or convalescent COVID-19.

The chain is built from TRBV7-2 and TRBJ1-2; D remains ambiguous. Germline CDR1 SGHTA, CDR2 FQGNSA. Trimming pared 5 bases from V and 4 bases from J, leaving 11 bases between. The CDR3 covers 13 residues. CDR3: CASSTPGVYGYTF. The CDR3 nucleotides read TGTGCCAGCAGCACCCCGGGAGTCTATGGCTACACCTTC.

The V gene is TRBV27, the J gene TRBJ2-7; 10 bases line up with TRBD1. Germline trimming cut 8 bases from V and 4 bases from J; bases unmatched to any gene: 2. Per the germline V gene, CDR1 is MNHEY and CDR2 is SMNVEV (reference sequence). This CDR3 is built from 12 residues. The CDR3 sequence is CASGTGVYEQYF. The CDR3 nucleotides read TGTGCCAGCGGGACAGGGGTGTACGAGCAGTACTTC.

The chain recombines TRBV6-6 with TRBJ2-1; TRBD2 is a possible D gene (6 bases). In germline, CDR1 is MNHNY, CDR2 SVGAGI (reference sequence). Trimming took off 5 bases at V and 2 bases at J, with 16 bases between the two ends. The CDR3 is made up of 16 amino acids. The CDR3 bases are TGTGCCAGCAGTCGATTACCGGGAGCCCCCTACAATGAGCAGTTCTTC. Protein: CASSRLPGAPYNEQFF.

This chain joins TRBV11-2 and TRBJ1-1, with D maybe TRBD1 (5 bases). The CDR3 consists of 14 residues. Germline CDR1 reads SGHAT; CDR2 reads FQNNGV. V shed 1 base and J shed 4 bases, with 10 bases lying between them. The CDR3 DNA sequence: TGTGCCAGCAGCTTAGGGGGAGGGGTCACTGAAGCTTTCTTT. It translates to CASSLGGGVTEAFF.

CDR3 protein: CASSLGLNTEAFF. DNA of the CDR3: TGCGCCAGCAGCTTGGGGCTGAACACTGAAGCTTTCTTT. The chain links TRBV5-1 to TRBJ1-1; D call uncertain. Looked up from germline, CDR1 is SGHRS and CDR2 is YFSETQ. V was pared by 0 bases and J by 0 bases, with 3 bases between. The CDR3 extends over 13 amino acids.

The chain's CDR3 is CASSQDSRGNTIYF. The CDR3 region has the DNA TGTGCCAGCAGCCAGGACAGCCGTGGAAACACCATATATTTT. This chain joins TRBV11-2 and TRBJ1-3; weak D call: TRBD1 (6 bases). The V end was cut by 5 bases, the J end by 3 bases, with 11 bases between. Germline CDR1 reads SGHAT; CDR2 reads FQNNGV. This CDR3 has 14 amino acids.

V usage is TRBV7-9 and J usage is TRBJ2-5, with D unresolved. Per germline, CDR1 SEHNR and CDR2 FQNEAQ (reference sequence). The V and J ends lost 2 bases and 2 bases respectively, with 9 bases between them. This CDR3 contains 14 residues. The DNA for the CDR3 is TGTGCCAGCAGCTTACCACTGAGACAAGAGACCCAGTACTTC. Its protein product is CASSLPLRQETQYF.

The J gene is TRBJ1-4, the V gene TRBV5-4; D remains unclear. The germline CDR1 and CDR2 sequences are SGHNT and YYREEE (reference sequence). The CDR3 loop spans 15 amino acids. Trimming left V 2 bases short and J 2 bases short, with 10 bases between. DNA of the CDR3: TGTGCCAGCAGCTTTGTAGGAGGCACTAATGAAAAACTGTTTTTT. Translation: CASSFVGGTNEKLFF.

The chain recombines TRBV6-1 with TRBJ1-2; 12 nucleotides match TRBD1. The trim removed 2 bases at V and 2 bases at J, leaving 6 bases unmatched. The CDR3 is 17 residues long. The germline gives CDR1 MNHNS, CDR2 SASEGT. CDR3: CASSEWDRGRGNYGYTF. CDR3 coding DNA: TGTGCCAGCAGTGAATGGGACAGGGGGCGAGGGAACTATGGCTACACCTTC.

The table lists this clone with a few counts. The J gene is TRBJ1-1, the V gene TRBV12-3 or TRBV12-4; D perhaps matches TRBD1 (5 bases). The V end lost 5 bases, the J end lost 6 bases, and 13 bases lay between the germline ends. The CDR3 runs 13 residues. CDR3 loop: CASSPQGNAEAFF. The CDR3 DNA follows: TGTGCCAGCAGTCCCCAGGGTAACGCTGAAGCTTTCTTT.

The chain employs TRBV20-1 and TRBJ2-1; 11 positions match TRBD2. V shed 3 bases, J shed 6 bases, and the junction held 7 bases outside the gene matches. CDR3 length equals 15 residues. Germline CDR1 DFQATT, CDR2 SNEGSKA (reference sequence). The CDR3: CSASDGLAGRNEQFF. In DNA form, the CDR3 reads TGCAGTGCTAGTGACGGACTAGCGGGCCGCAATGAGCAGTTCTTC.

The genes are TRBV30 and TRBJ1-4, with 8 bases matching TRBD1. Germline V gene sequence: CDR1 GTSNPN, CDR2 SVGIG (reference sequence). The CDR3 consists of 16 residues. The V segment lost 0 bases and the J segment 5 bases; nucleotides outside the gene matches: 8. The CDR3 DNA sequence: TGTGCCTGGAGTGTCCAAATACAGGGGGTGAATGAAAAACTGTTTTTT. The encoded protein is CAWSVQIQGVNEKLFF.

The rearrangement joins TRBV18 to TRBJ1-2, with 9 bases lining up with TRBD1. Germline V gives CDR1 KGHSH, CDR2 LQKENI. The CDR3 has 18 residues. The V gene end was trimmed by 3 bases and the J gene end by 8 bases; junction bases not matched to a gene: 19. The DNA for the CDR3 is TGTGCCAGCTCACCGCAGACCGGGACAGGGACTAATACTGGCGGCTACACCTTC. It encodes CASSPQTGTGTNTGGYTF.

CDR3: CASSLVVQGTTEAFF. The DNA of the CDR3 is TGTGCCAGCAGCTTAGTTGTTCAGGGCACCACTGAAGCTTTCTTT. The chain carries TRBV7-8 and TRBJ1-1, with D tentatively TRBD1 (5 bases). Germline loops: CDR1 SGHVS, CDR2 FQNEAQ. Trimming removed 1 base at V and 4 bases at J, with 13 bases between. The CDR3 sequence is 15 residues long.

This clone was picked up many times. The chain recombines TRBV2 with TRBJ2-7; D remains ambiguous. The CDR3 covers 14 residues. The V gene's germline CDR1 is SNHLY and CDR2 FYNNEI. The V and J ends lost 6 bases and 1 base respectively, with 13 bases between them. This CDR3 reads CASRGYSKSYEQYF. Here the CDR3 DNA reads TGTGCCAGCAGGGGCTACTCAAAGTCCTACGAGCAGTACTTC.

This clone has only one observation. This rearrangement joins TRBV5-1 to TRBJ2-7; 10 positions agree with TRBD2. CDR3 length: 15 residues. V dropped 2 bases and J dropped 4; count of bases not matched to a gene: 6. Germline V CDR1 and CDR2: SGHRS, YFSETQ. Written as DNA, the CDR3 is TGCGCCAGCAGCTTATCTCCTAGCGGGGGTTACGAGCAGTACGTC. Encoded protein: CASSLSPSGGYEQYV.

The V and J genes are TRBV5-6 and TRBJ2-7; TRBD1 matches 7 bases. Germline V lookup: CDR1 SGHDT, CDR2 YYEEEE. After removal of 2 bases from V and 3 bases from J, the junction contained 5 bases not matched to a gene. The CDR3 has 14 amino acids. The CDR3 nucleotides read TGTGCCAGCAGCTTCCGGGACAGCAACTACGAGCAGTACGTC. Residues: CASSFRDSNYEQYV.

The chain combines TRBV18 with TRBJ1-3; D uncertain. The germline V and J ends were trimmed by 3 bases and 0 bases, with 9 bases remaining between them. CDR3 size: 15 residues. Per germline, CDR1 KGHSH and CDR2 LQKENI. The CDR3 protein is CASSPSELSGNTIYF. The CDR3 nucleotides read TGTGCCAGCTCACCCTCGGAGCTCTCTGGAAACACCATATATTTT.

The chain links TRBV7-2 to TRBJ2-1; 11 bases map to TRBD1. The CDR3 covers 16 residues. V was clipped by 5 bases and J by 5 bases; unmatched bases: 8. Looked up from germline, CDR1 is SGHTA and CDR2 is FQGNSA. The CDR3, as DNA: TGTGCCAGCAGCCCCGTCCGGGACAGGGGGAACAATGAGCAGTTCTTC. This translates into CASSPVRDRGNNEQFF.

J is TRBJ1-4 and V is TRBV2; the match to TRBD1 covers 7 bases. Trimming at V came to 11 bases and at J to 0 bases, leaving 9 bases not matched to a gene. The CDR3 has 15 residues. The germline V gene encodes CDR1 SNHLY and CDR2 FYNNEI. The DNA of the CDR3 is TGTGCCGGAGGGACAGCTTATGCAACTAATGAAAAACTGTTTTTT. Its protein product is CAGGTAYATNEKLFF.

V usage is TRBV19 and J usage is TRBJ2-1; a weak D match, TRBD1 (6 bases). CDR1 LNHDA and CDR2 SQIVND come from the germline V gene (reference sequence). The V gene lost 4 bases and the J gene lost 0 bases, with 10 bases spanning the gap. The CDR3 runs 15 residues. Written as DNA, the CDR3 is TGTGCCAGTAGTAGGGACACCAGCTCCTACAATGAGCAGTTCTTC. This encodes CASSRDTSSYNEQFF.

The chain couples TRBV10-1 to TRBJ1-3, with TRBD1 as a possible D gene (6 bases). Germline assignment: CDR1 WNHNN and CDR2 SYGVQD (reference sequence). This CDR3 comprises 13 residues. Trimming shortened V by 2 bases and J by 8 bases, and 10 bases separated the two germline ends. The CDR3 DNA is TGCGCCAGCAGTGAGGGGGGCTTGGACACCATATATTTT. This sequence encodes CASSEGGLDTIYF.

The V gene is TRBV20-1, the J gene TRBJ1-4, with D hard to call. The CDR3 has 11 amino acids. The V end was cut by 7 bases, the J end by 8 bases, with 11 bases between. Per the germline V gene, CDR1 is DFQATT and CDR2 is SNEGSKA (reference sequence). The CDR3 region has the DNA TGCAGTGGAGGGTCGGGAGAAAAACTGTTTTTT. It encodes CSGGSGEKLFF.

This chain joins TRBV29-1 and TRBJ2-7, with TRBD2 matching over 7 bases. Germline lookup yields CDR1 SQVTM and CDR2 ANQGSEA. Trimming at V came to 4 bases and at J to 7 bases, leaving 7 bases not matched to a gene. This CDR3 has 12 amino acids. The CDR3 region is CSVGTSPGEQYV. CDR3 sequence (DNA): TGCAGCGTTGGGACTAGTCCTGGGGAGCAGTACGTC.

V and J are TRBV6-6 and TRBJ2-1; 9 nucleotides align to TRBD2. CDR1 is MNHNY and CDR2 is SVGAGI in the germline V gene (reference sequence). The CDR3 has 14 residues. V was pared by 4 bases and J by 4 bases, with 2 bases of the junction left unmatched. DNA of the CDR3: TGTGCCAGCAGTTTAGCGGGAGTGTACAATGAGCAGTTCTTC. Translation: CASSLAGVYNEQFF.

The chain employs TRBV6-5 and TRBJ1-1; TRBD1 matches 8 bases. The germline V gene encodes CDR1 MNHEY and CDR2 SVGAGI. The J segment lost 8 bases and the V segment lost 0 bases, leaving 8 bases of the junction unmatched. The CDR3 loop spans 15 amino acids. CDR3 protein: CASSYSLTTGGEAFF. The CDR3 DNA follows: TGTGCCAGCAGTTACTCGTTGACTACAGGGGGGGAAGCTTTCTTT.

This clone showed up just once. The V gene is TRBV27, the J gene TRBJ2-1; 9 bases align to TRBD2. Germline V gene data show CDR1 as MNHEY and CDR2 as SMNVEV (reference sequence). CDR3 length: 16 residues. Unmatched junction bases numbered 9, after V lost 5 bases and J lost 4 bases. CDR3 DNA: TGTGCCAGCAGTCCTGCTAGCGGGATACAATACAATGAGCAGTTCTTC. It codes for CASSPASGIQYNEQFF.